These T cell receptor beta chains were read from a single sample in a study of T cells in Graves' hyperthyroidism and ophthalmopathy. TCRdb independently ran MiXCR on the multiplex PCR reads; one entry per CDR3 protein. The sample holds around 500,000 distinct CDR3 sequences; 14% are singletons and the top ten take roughly 14%. Sequenced: blood. Receptors originate from a woman in her thirties or forties with Graves' hyperthyroidism. Both conserved end residues are part of each CDR3. A D gene is named only where the DNA matches it firmly. Size is omitted from some rows. Given values are once, few, many or a class for expanded clones.

TRBD2	many	TRBJ2-3	TRBV7-3	CASRFLPVSGKVDTQYF	TGTGCCAGCAGGTTCCTTCCGGTGAGCGGGAAGGTAGATACGCAGTATTTT
.	many	TRBJ1-1	TRBV18	CASSPTETLNTEAFF	TGTGCCAGCTCACCAACCGAGACTCTCAACACTGAAGCTTTCTTT
.	few	TRBJ2-7	TRBV6-1	CASSSGAGYEQYF	TGTGCCAGCAGTTCCGGAGCAGGCTACGAGCAGTACTTC
.	.	TRBJ2-6	TRBV19	CASSPGVAGRKTGANVLTF	TGTGCCAGTAGTCCCGGCGTGGCAGGGCGGAAGACTGGGGCCAACGTCCTGACTTTC
.	.	TRBJ1-2	TRBV4-2	CASSQVSSGYTF	TGTGCCAGCAGCCAAGTTTCCTCTGGCTACACCTTC
TRBD1	.	TRBJ1-1	TRBV28	CASIGPRQGKAEAFF	TGTGCCAGTATCGGCCCGAGACAGGGGAAGGCTGAAGCTTTCTTT
TRBD2	many	TRBJ2-3	TRBV7-2	CASSLVGGSGTDTQYF	TGTGCCAGCAGCTTAGTCGGCGGGAGTGGTACAGATACGCAGTATTTT
.	few	TRBJ2-3	TRBV20-1	CSARRYGSSTDTQYF	TGCAGTGCTAGAAGATACGGTTCTAGCACAGATACGCAGTATTTT
.	.	TRBJ1-1	TRBV6-1	CASSEILNTEAFF	TGTGCCAGCAGTGAAATCCTAAACACTGAAGCTTTCTTT
TRBD2	many	TRBJ2-7	TRBV5-6	CASSGTSGMWYEQYF	TGTGCCAGCAGCGGTACTAGCGGGATGTGGTACGAGCAGTACTTC
TRBD1	many	TRBJ1-1	TRBV29-1	CSVGQGKDSTEAFF	TGCAGCGTTGGACAGGGTAAGGATAGCACTGAAGCTTTCTTT
TRBD2	few	TRBJ2-5	TRBV24-1	CATSDLSREGQETQYF	TGTGCCACCAGTGATTTGTCCCGGGAGGGCCAAGAGACCCAGTACTTC
.	.	TRBJ2-7	TRBV19	CASTPGAGSYEQYF	TGTGCCAGTACCCCGGGGGCCGGTTCCTACGAGCAGTACTTC
TRBD2	many	TRBJ2-1	TRBV2	CASSLLGTSLSDEQFF	TGTGCCAGCAGTCTCCTCGGGACTAGCCTATCGGATGAGCAGTTCTTC
.	many	TRBJ2-3	TRBV18	CASSPGPRADTQYF	TGTGCCAGCTCACCGGGACCACGGGCAGATACGCAGTATTTT
TRBD2	many	TRBJ2-1	TRBV10-2	CASWRGRATYNEQFF	TGCGCCAGCTGGAGAGGGAGGGCCACCTACAATGAGCAGTTCTTC
.	many	TRBJ2-7	TRBV18	CASSPPGDGTYEQYF	TGTGCCAGCTCACCCCCCGGGGACGGAACCTACGAGCAGTACTTC
.	few	TRBJ2-7	TRBV9	CASSVGGGWYEQYF	TGTGCCAGCAGCGTAGGTGGGGGATGGTACGAGCAGTACTTC
TRBD2	.	TRBJ2-7	TRBV5-1	CASSTDGGGAYEQYF	TGCGCCAGCAGTACGGATGGGGGGGGAGCCTACGAGCAGTACTTC
.	.	TRBJ2-7	TRBV13	CASNLRGTYEQYF	TGTGCCAGCAACCTACGGGGGACCTACGAGCAGTACTTC
.	few	TRBJ2-2	TRBV13	CASSLYTNTGELFF	TGTGCCAGCAGCCTTTATACGAACACCGGGGAGCTGTTTTTT
.	.	TRBJ2-1	TRBV18	CASSPVGEATYNEQFF	TGTGCCAGCTCACCAGTTGGGGAGGCCACCTACAATGAGCAGTTCTTC
TRBD2	many	TRBJ2-7	TRBV24-1	CATSKSGGSRTYEQYF	TGTGCCACCAGTAAGAGCGGCGGGAGCAGGACCTACGAGCAGTACTTC
TRBD1	many	TRBJ2-5	TRBV29-1	CSSRDSQETQYF	TGCAGCTCCCGGGACAGCCAAGAGACCCAGTACTTC
.	few	TRBJ2-7	TRBV20-1	CSARQAGFYEQYF	TGCAGTGCTAGACAGGCAGGATTCTACGAGCAGTACTTC
.	many	TRBJ2-7	TRBV5-1	CASSLMAEAYEQYF	TGCGCCAGCAGCTTAATGGCCGAAGCCTACGAGCAGTACTTC
TRBD2	.	TRBJ2-1	TRBV7-9	CASSPPSAGGHSYNEQFF	TGTGCCAGCAGCCCCCCGTCGGCGGGAGGCCACTCCTACAATGAGCAGTTCTTC
TRBD1	few	TRBJ2-2	TRBV29-1	CSVGGTGTGNTGELFF	TGCAGCGTTGGCGGGACCGGGACAGGGAACACCGGGGAGCTGTTTTTT
.	many	TRBJ1-2	TRBV30	CAWSLGNYGYTF	TGTGCCTGGAGTCTGGGTAACTATGGCTACACCTTC